The rows below give T cell receptor beta chains drawn from one sample of a study of T cells in Graves' hyperthyroidism and ophthalmopathy. TCRdb processed the multiplex PCR reads anew with MiXCR; each CDR3 protein has one entry. The sample carries around 600,000 distinct CDR3 sequences, 14% recorded once. Sequencing input: blood. The source is a woman between 18 and 30 years old with Graves' ophthalmopathy. The CDR3 runs from the conserved cysteine through the conserved F or W. D genes are given only for firm matches. Size values are once, few and many counts, or a class for expanded clones, and some rows have none.

clone_size	v_call	d_call	cdr3_length	j_call	cdr3_aa	cdr3_nt
few	TRBV29-1	NA	15	TRBJ2-5	CSVEERDFAQETQYF	TGCAGCGTTGAAGAGAGGGACTTCGCCCAAGAGACCCAGTACTTC
NA	TRBV11-2	NA	12	TRBJ2-7	CASSFQGHEQYF	TGTGCCAGCAGCTTCCAGGGCCACGAGCAGTACTTC
NA	TRBV7-9	NA	17	TRBJ1-2	CASSLDPGSEKIQGYTF	TGTGCCAGCAGCTTAGACCCCGGGTCAGAAAAGATCCAGGGGTACACCTTC
many	TRBV7-2	NA	15	TRBJ1-2	CASSKTFRTNYGYTF	TGTGCCAGCAGCAAGACGTTCAGAACTAACTATGGCTACACCTTC
NA	TRBV28	NA	17	TRBJ1-6	CASSLKRQVSYNSPLHF	TGTGCCAGCAGTTTAAAGCGGCAGGTCTCCTATAATTCACCCCTCCACTTT
NA	TRBV9	TRBD2	15	TRBJ2-1	CASSVFSGSSNEQFF	TGTGCCAGCAGCGTATTTAGCGGGAGTAGCAATGAGCAGTTCTTC
NA	TRBV18	NA	16	TRBJ1-6	CASSPTARSYNSPLHF	TGTGCCAGCTCCCCAACAGCCCGCTCCTATAATTCACCCCTCCACTTT
many	TRBV28	NA	18	TRBJ2-3	CASSLAIALSGFTDTQYF	TGTGCCAGCAGTTTGGCCATCGCGCTTTCGGGGTTCACAGATACGCAGTATTTT
many	TRBV12-3/TRBV12-4	TRBD2	14	TRBJ2-7	CASSFTAGEGEQYF	TGTGCCAGCAGCTTTACAGCGGGAGAGGGCGAGCAGTACTTC
few	TRBV7-9	NA	14	TRBJ1-1	CASRLPGLGAEAFF	TGTGCCAGCAGGTTACCCGGGTTGGGCGCTGAAGCTTTCTTT
many	TRBV28	TRBD2	16	TRBJ2-1	CATGVLATYSYNEQFF	TGTGCCACGGGGGTACTAGCGACTTACTCCTACAATGAGCAGTTCTTC